The 9 T cell receptor beta chains given below trace back to one sample, sequenced in a study of blood T cell repertoires in COVID-19. Measured with immunoSEQ multiplex PCR; TCRdb has only the in-frame clones, and not every one. This table holds about 310,000 clones, around 85% found once. Source material: PBMCs or T cells enriched from blood (not recorded which). The receptors stem from a woman between 25 and 40 years old who had been exposed to COVID-19.

This clone was detected only a few times. The V and J genes are TRBV19 and TRBJ1-5; 9 nucleotides match TRBD1. Germline CDR1 and CDR2: LNHDA and SQIVND (reference sequence). J lost 8 bases, V lost 1 base, and 6 bases had no gene match. This CDR3 has 15 amino acids. CDR3 bases: TGTGCCAGTAGTATAGGGACAGGGGTTTTGGAGCCCCAGCATTTT. It yields the protein CASSIGTGVLEPQHF.

The genes are TRBV6-1 and TRBJ2-1; 9 nucleotides agree with TRBD1. The CDR3 is 15 amino acids. The V gene end was trimmed by 3 bases and the J gene end by 0 bases; junction bases not matched to a gene: 0. Germline CDR1 and CDR2: MNHNS and SASEGT. CDR3 DNA: TGTGCCAGCAGTGAGGACAGGGGCTCCTACAATGAGCAGTTCTTC. It specifies CASSEDRGSYNEQFF.

The chain couples TRBV7-9 to TRBJ1-2, with D uncertain. Trimming shortened V by 3 bases and J by 6 bases, and 8 bases separated the two germline ends. CDR3 length: 12 residues. The germline CDR1 and CDR2 sequences are SEHNR and FQNEAQ (reference sequence). The CDR3: CASSFVGDGYTF. Here the CDR3 DNA reads TGTGCCAGCAGCTTTGTAGGAGATGGCTACACCTTC. Combining the CDR3 with reference TRBV7-9 and TRBJ1-2 gives the whole variable domain DTGVSQNPRHKITKRGQNVTFRCDPISEHNRLYWYRQTLGQGPEFLTYFQNEAQLEKSRLLSDRFSAERPKGSFSTLEIQRTEQGDSAMYLCASSFVGDGYTFGSGTRLTVV.

This clone was seen just once. This chain links TRBV6-5 with TRBJ2-7; no reliable D call. Germline lookup yields CDR1 MNHEY and CDR2 SVGAGI. The germline V and J ends were trimmed by 2 bases and 1 base, with 9 bases remaining between them. The CDR3 is made up of 14 amino acids. The DNA of the CDR3 is TGTGCCAGCAGTTACGTATCAGATTCCTACGAGCAGTACTTC. Protein: CASSYVSDSYEQYF.

Note on this clone: Because the CDR3's place on the DNA is in doubt, the DNA is left out and the CDR3 is given as listed by TCRdb. This chain joins TRBV28 and TRBJ1-5; no DNA check was done on the table's D call, TRBD1. Germline lookup yields CDR1 MDHEN and CDR2 SYDVKM. A total of 16 residues make up the CDR3, ends included. CDR3 sequence: CASSTSDSPINQPQHF.

The chain links TRBV25-1 to TRBJ1-6; D is perhaps TRBD1 (6 bases). Germline V CDR1 and CDR2: MGHDK, SYGVNS. Trimming took off 1 base at V and 5 bases at J, with 9 bases between the two ends. The CDR3 consists of 15 residues. For the CDR3, the DNA is TGTGCCAGCAGTGAATCCCAGGGGCATAATTCACCCCTCCACTTT. It specifies CASSESQGHNSPLHF.

In regard to this clone: The identical CDR3 is also encoded by other nucleotide sequences in the sample. The rearrangement uses TRBV2 and TRBJ1-5, with D possibly TRBD1 on 6 matching bases. The CDR3 totals 15 residues. CDR1 SNHLY and CDR2 FYNNEI come from the germline V gene. V shed 3 bases and J shed 1 base, with 10 bases lying between them. The CDR3 DNA sequence: TGTGCCAGCAGTGACTCAGGGGTCAGCAATCAGCCCCAGCATTTT. Its protein product is CASSDSGVSNQPQHF.

The table lists this clone with a count of one. This rearrangement joins TRBV20-1 to TRBJ1-2; D is ambiguous. The CDR3 is made up of 11 amino acids. Germline CDR1 reads DFQATT; CDR2 reads SNEGSKA (reference sequence). The V and J ends lost 6 bases and 5 bases respectively, with 10 bases between them. DNA for the CDR3: TGCAGTGCGGCAACCGTTTATGGCTACACCTTC. It codes for CSAATVYGYTF.

The rearrangement uses TRBV4-1 and TRBJ1-2; D ambiguous. The CDR3 sequence is 17 residues long. V lost 8 bases, J lost 3 bases, and 25 bases lay in between. Germline CDR1 MGHRA, CDR2 YSYEKL. CDR3 nucleotide sequence: TGCGCCAGCGGGAGTGGAATGTTCCCCCCGAGGGACTATGGCTACACCTTC. It codes for CASGSGMFPPRDYGYTF.